A single sample gave rise to the 2 T cell receptor beta chains below, sequenced in a study of OX40 agonist ivuxolimab in advanced cancers. Produced via immunoSEQ multiplex PCR; TCRdb's table is partial and in-frame only. The table shows 35,000 to 45,000 clones, with approximately 84% occurring only once. The source material was CD4+ or CD8+ T cells sorted from blood, sampled in a trial of the OX40 agonist ivuxolimab. Every receptor here comes from an adult with an advanced solid tumor such as melanoma, head and neck, liver or kidney cancer.

The chain combines TRBV2 with TRBJ1-2; 8 bases map to TRBD1. Losses at the gene ends were 6 bases for V and 5 bases for J; bases not matched to a gene: 8. The CDR3 has 14 residues. Per the germline V gene, CDR1 is SNHLY and CDR2 is FYNNEI. The DNA for the CDR3 is TGTGCCAGCAGCCTCGGGACAGGAGCGTATGGCTACACCTTC. The encoded protein is CASSLGTGAYGYTF. The full variable domain, with the rest looked up from reference TRBV2 and TRBJ1-2, is EPEVTQTPSHQVTQMGQEVILRCVPISNHLYFYWYRQILGQKVEFLVSFYNNEISEKSEIFDDQFSVERPDGSNFTLKIRSTKLEDSAMYFCASSLGTGAYGYTFGSGTRLTVV.

The J gene is TRBJ2-7, the V gene TRBV5-1; D may be TRBD1 (5 bases). The V and J ends lost 4 bases and 3 bases respectively, with 11 bases between them. This CDR3 is 13 amino acids long. Germline V lookup: CDR1 SGHRS, CDR2 YFSETQ. CDR3 loop: CASSPDSVYEQYF. CDR3 DNA sequence: TGCGCCAGCAGCCCCGACAGCGTCTACGAGCAGTACTTC.